Here is one T cell receptor (beta chain) with its context. Its cognate antigen is unknown. V shed 1 base, J shed 10 bases, and the junction held 7 bases outside the gene matches. CDR3 length: 16 residues. Germline V lookup: CDR1 SGHDN, CDR2 FVKESK. The data were obtained in a study of cytomegalovirus exposure and HLA in healthy donors. Study observations and caveats: Later on, analysis showed that most CMV-associated TCR beta chains appeared to be HLA-restricted. Presence/absence comparisons presumed near-even sequencing depth among donors. Reportedly, HLA-A and HLA-B alleles of most subjects were accurately predicted from TCR beta.

The PCR contained 60 Vbeta and 13 Jbeta primers. Sequencing was performed with immunoSEQ multiplex PCR; in TCRdb, only in-frame clones are kept and a portion is missing. Here the sample spans about 130,000 clones, 77% being singletons. The chain employs TRBV14 and TRBJ1-6; 10 nucleotides align to TRBD1. Material: PBMCs. The TCR was taken from a male donor in good health and CMV-seronegative. CDR3 amino acids: CASSQGQGALHSPLHF. In nucleotides, the CDR3 is TGTGCCAGCAGCCAAGGACAGGGGGCTTTACACTCACCCCTCCACTTT. Using reference TRBV14 and TRBJ1-6 for the parts outside the CDR3, the full variable domain is EAGVTQFPSHSVIEKGQTVTLRCDPISGHDNLYWYRRVMGKEIKFLLHFVKESKQDESGMPNNRFLAERTGGTYSTLKVQPAELEDSGVYFCASSQGQGALHSPLHFGNGTRLTVT.